This T cell receptor (beta chain) was recorded in a study of regulatory T cells in long-lasting Graves disease. Findings of the study overall: Persistent Graves' patients showed less TCR diversity than newly diagnosed patients showed.

A note on this clonotype: Antigen unknown.

Regarding time point: newly diagnosed GD, antithyroid drugs for less than 3 months. RNA from PBMCs was the source of the TCR library. Researchers made TCR beta libraries by using iRepertoire HTBI primers and running Arm-PCR on CDR3 regions. TCRdb analysed the multiplex PCR reads with MiXCR anew, one entry per CDR3 protein. The sample holds roughly 560,000 distinct CDR3 sequences, about 12% seen once. V lost 4 bases, J lost 7 bases, and 9 bases stayed unmatched. This CDR3 has 14 residues. CDR1 is MNHEY and CDR2 is SMNVEV in the germline V gene (reference sequence). This sample was shared with a second study, whose subject was T cells in Graves' hyperthyroidism and ophthalmopathy.

The chain is built from TRBV27 and TRBJ1-2; 7 bases are a match to TRBD1. The receptor comes from a woman in her thirties with Graves disease. The sample here was peripheral blood mononuclear cells (PBMCs), taken at new diagnosis, from a patient treated with antithyroid drugs. The CDR3 is CASSSGGGPLGYTF. DNA for the CDR3: TGTGCCAGCAGTTCAGGGGGGGGACCTCTTGGCTACACCTTC.